This T cell receptor beta chain was found in a study of T cell responses to AZD1222 COVID-19 vaccine. V lost 4 bases, J lost 2 bases, and 18 bases lay in between. This CDR3 is 16 amino acids long. Per the germline V gene, CDR1 is MNHEY and CDR2 is SMNVEV (reference sequence). Assay used: immunoSEQ multiplex PCR; TCRdb lists only in-frame clones, some missing. The sample gives tens of thousands of clones, roughly 85% of which show up once; 20% is in the top ten. Turning to this clone: Its antigen is currently unknown.

Study-wide findings and caveats: Within unmutated variant regions lay the reported targets of nearly half of spike-specific TCRs. It was only after the peak T cell response that any repertoires were sampled. At study baseline, merely more than 5 AZD1222 recipients were seropositive.

The V call is TRBV27, the J call TRBJ2-7, with D maybe TRBD1 (6 bases). This TCR came from an adult in good health. Sequencing was performed on peripheral blood, taken on day 0 of AZD1222 vaccination. The CDR3 region is CASSSYQGSAPYEQYF. The DNA for the CDR3 is TGTGCCAGCAGTTCCTACCAGGGGTCTGCCCCCTACGAGCAGTACTTC.